This section outlines one T cell receptor beta chain sequence together with its context. The CDR3 spans 12 residues. Assay: immunoSEQ multiplex PCR; the TCRdb copy retains only in-frame clones and omits some. In the table there are more than 65,000 clones, 80% of which are singletons. The sample comes from a study of T cell clones after liver transplantation. Study-level background: A pre-transplant mixed lymphocyte reaction with TCRbeta sequencing defined graft-donor-reactive clones followed in post-transplant blood.

Sequences were derived from CD4+ T cells from blood, sampled 12 months after liver transplant. The receptor comes from a human patient who received a liver transplant. Some T cells may arise from the graft donor. This rearrangement joins TRBV5-3 to TRBJ2-1; 7 nucleotides line up with TRBD2. TRBV5-3 is an open reading frame whose function is uncertain. The CDR3: CTRRGSNNEQFF. The CDR3 region has the DNA TGTACGCGTCGCGGGAGTAACAATGAGCAGTTCTTC.